This T cell receptor beta chain is drawn from a study of Ad26.COV2.S vaccination and SARS-CoV-2 variants. As for the study in general: Donor was in the COV1001 Ad26.COV2.S trial arm.

The treatment is: 19 received Ad26.COV2.S at low or high dose, single or two shots; a few received placebo; per-sample allocation not given. The samples date from day 63 after the first vaccine or placebo injection. In Boston, an adult donor aged 18-55 years took part. In regard to this clone: What it recognizes is unknown.

General observations from the study: The study found higher spike-specific TCR breadth in vaccine than placebo recipients.

TCRdb's copy holds only in-frame clones and misses some; the assay was immunoSEQ multiplex PCR. The repertoire holds over 350,000 clones, with roughly nine tenths as singletons. Germline V gene sequence: CDR1 SEHNR, CDR2 FQNEAQ (reference sequence). The CDR3 is 12 amino acids. Trimming pared 4 bases from V and 4 bases from J, leaving 5 bases between. This TCR derives from a person aged 18-65 years who received the Ad26.COV2.S COVID-19 vaccine or a placebo. The chain combines TRBV7-9 with TRBJ1-5; D ambiguous. The source was peripheral blood, collected in a trial of Ad26.COV2.S vaccine versus placebo. The CDR3 reads CASSSPNQPQHF. The CDR3, as DNA: TGTGCCAGCAGCTCCCCGAATCAGCCCCAGCATTTT.